What follows are 5 T cell receptor beta chains derived from one specimen sequenced in a study of circulating CD8 cells and anti-PD-1 response in melanoma. Four subsets defined by PD-1 and/or TIGIT were sorted from live CD3+CD8+TCRalphabeta+ cells. TCR libraries were prepared from about 15 ng of total RNA with the QIAseq Immune Repertoire TCR panel. From the reads, TCRdb called clonotypes with MiXCR, one entry per CDR3 protein. The data hold about 220 distinct CDR3 sequences, with more than 7.5% observed a single time. The sample in question was CD8+ T cells from PBMCs, obtained at baseline or after one month of anti-PD-1 therapy (not recorded which). The receptor source for this set is a human donor with melanoma.

This clonotype is categorized as medium-sized. V gene TRBV19 combines with J gene TRBJ2-1; D might be TRBD2 (5 bases). Trimming removed 4 bases from V and 6 bases from J, with 13 bases in between. CDR1 and CDR2 from the germline V gene are LNHDA and SQIVND (reference sequence). This CDR3 has 14 amino acids. The CDR3 bases are TGTGCCAGTAGTAGAGGGTTAGCGCCCAATGAGCAGTTCTTC. This codes for CASSRGLAPNEQFF.

By proportion, this clonotype is medium-sized. CDR3 coding DNA: TGTGCCAGCAGCATACAGGGTGGGTACGAGCAGTACTTC. Amino acids: CASSIQGGYEQYF. The chain combines TRBV5-6 with TRBJ2-7; D perhaps matches TRBD1 (6 bases). The CDR3 is 13 residues long. CDR1 is SGHDT, CDR2 YYEEEE, per germline. Trimming took 4 bases from V and 4 from J, leaving 12 bases between them.

This clonotype is deemed medium-sized. The chain joins TRBV2 to TRBJ2-1, with D unresolved. Trimming removed 4 bases from V and 0 bases from J, with 7 bases in between. The length of the CDR3 is 14 residues. Germline loops: CDR1 SNHLY, CDR2 FYNNEI. DNA for the CDR3: TGTGCCAGCAGTGTTCTAACCTCCTACAATGAGCAGTTCTTC. This translates into CASSVLTSYNEQFF.

In this sample, this clonotype turned up once. A read error may explain this, as a much larger clone is one base away. The chain joins TRBV19 to TRBJ2-1; a weak D match, TRBD1 (6 bases). Trimming took 3 bases from V and 6 from J, leaving 15 bases between them. Germline loops: CDR1 LNHDA, CDR2 SQIVND (reference sequence). This CDR3 region has 15 residues. In nucleotides, the CDR3 is TGTGCCAGTAGTATGCTCCCGAGGGGGAGCAATGAGCAGTTCTTC. Amino acid sequence: CASSMLPRGSNEQFF.

This clonotype is medium-sized. The CDR3 loop reads CASSISGGAYNEQFF. The CDR3 DNA reads TGTGCCAGCAGTATCAGCGGGGGCGCTTACAATGAGCAGTTCTTC. The J gene is TRBJ2-1, the V gene TRBV28, with TRBD2 matching 8 bases. Germline CDR1 and CDR2: MDHEN and SYDVKM. Trimming cost V 5 bases and J 4 bases; bases outside gene matches: 7. The CDR3 runs to 15 residues.